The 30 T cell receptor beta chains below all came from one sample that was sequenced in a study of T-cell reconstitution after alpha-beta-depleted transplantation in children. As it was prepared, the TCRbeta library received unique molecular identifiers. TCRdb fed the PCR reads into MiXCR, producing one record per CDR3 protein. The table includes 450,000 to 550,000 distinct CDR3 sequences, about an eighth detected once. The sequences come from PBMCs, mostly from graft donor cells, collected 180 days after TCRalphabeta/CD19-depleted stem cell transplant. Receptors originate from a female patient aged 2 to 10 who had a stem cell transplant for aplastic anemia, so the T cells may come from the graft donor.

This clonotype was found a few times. CDR3 protein: CASSTRPYTSGESYEQYF. CDR3 nucleotide sequence: TGCGCCAGCAGCACCCGCCCTTATACTAGCGGGGAGTCCTACGAGCAGTACTTC. V gene TRBV4-3 combines with J gene TRBJ2-7, with TRBD2 matching 10 bases. The CDR3 contains 18 residues. With 5 bases clipped from V and 1 base from J, the junction kept 14 bases outside the gene matches. Germline V CDR1 and CDR2: LGHNA, YSLEER.

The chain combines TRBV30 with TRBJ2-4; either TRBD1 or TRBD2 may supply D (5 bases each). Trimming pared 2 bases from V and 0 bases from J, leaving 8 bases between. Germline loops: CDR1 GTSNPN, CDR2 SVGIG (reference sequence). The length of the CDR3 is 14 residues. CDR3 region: CAWSLGTAKNIQYF. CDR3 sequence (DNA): TGTGCCTGGAGTCTAGGGACAGCCAAAAACATTCAGTACTTC.

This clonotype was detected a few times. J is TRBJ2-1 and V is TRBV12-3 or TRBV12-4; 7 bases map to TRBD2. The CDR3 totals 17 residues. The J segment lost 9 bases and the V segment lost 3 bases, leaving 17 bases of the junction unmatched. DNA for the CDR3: TGTGCCAGCAGTTTGGGGATTTTGGCGGGAGTTGGGGGTGAGCAGTTCTTC. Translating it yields CASSLGILAGVGGEQFF.

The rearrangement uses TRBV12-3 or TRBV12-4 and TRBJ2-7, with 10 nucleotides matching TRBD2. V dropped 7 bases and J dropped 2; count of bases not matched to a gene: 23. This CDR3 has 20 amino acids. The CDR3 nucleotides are TGTGCCAGCACCACTACAAAGGCAGGCGAGGGGACTAGCGTTCCCTACGAGCAGTACTTC. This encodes CASTTTKAGEGTSVPYEQYF.

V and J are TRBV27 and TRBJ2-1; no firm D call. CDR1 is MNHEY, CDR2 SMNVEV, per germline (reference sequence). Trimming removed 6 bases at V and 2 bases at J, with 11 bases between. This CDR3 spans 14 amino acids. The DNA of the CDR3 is TGTGCCAGCAGCCCCGGGTTCCCCTACAATGAGCAGTTCTTC. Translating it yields CASSPGFPYNEQFF.

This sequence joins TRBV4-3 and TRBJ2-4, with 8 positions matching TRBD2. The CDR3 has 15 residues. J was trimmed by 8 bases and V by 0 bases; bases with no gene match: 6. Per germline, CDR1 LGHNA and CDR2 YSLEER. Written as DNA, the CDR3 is TGCGCCAGCAGCCAAGATCCTAGCGGGCGGGACATTCAGTACTTC. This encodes CASSQDPSGRDIQYF.

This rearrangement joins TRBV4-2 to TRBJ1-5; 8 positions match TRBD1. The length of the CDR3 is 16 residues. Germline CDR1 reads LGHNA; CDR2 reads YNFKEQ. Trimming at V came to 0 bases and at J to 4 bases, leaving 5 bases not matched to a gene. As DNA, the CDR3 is TGTGCCAGCAGCCAAGATAGGTGGACAGGGAATCAGCCCCAGCATTTT. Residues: CASSQDRWTGNQPQHF.

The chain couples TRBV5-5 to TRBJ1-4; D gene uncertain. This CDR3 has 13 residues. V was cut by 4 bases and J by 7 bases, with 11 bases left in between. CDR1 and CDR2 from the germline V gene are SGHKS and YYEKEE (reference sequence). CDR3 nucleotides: TGTGCCAGCAGCCTACTCCCGGGTGAAAAACTGTTTTTT. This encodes CASSLLPGEKLFF. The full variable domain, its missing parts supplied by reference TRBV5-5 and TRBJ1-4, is DAGVTQSPTHLIKTRGQQVTLRCSPISGHKSVSWYQQVLGQGPQFIFQYYEKEERGRGNFPDRFSARQFPNYSSELNVNALLLGDSALYLCASSLLPGEKLFFGSGTQLSVL.

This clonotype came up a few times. The CDR3 sequence is CASSFERGELGNEQFF. The CDR3, as DNA: TGTGCCAGCAGCTTCGAAAGAGGCGAGCTCGGCAATGAGCAGTTCTTC. J is TRBJ2-1 and V is TRBV5-4, with no clear D. CDR1 and CDR2 from the germline V gene are SGHNT and YYREEE (reference sequence). V shed 2 bases and J shed 6 bases, with 18 bases lying between them. The CDR3 contains 16 residues.

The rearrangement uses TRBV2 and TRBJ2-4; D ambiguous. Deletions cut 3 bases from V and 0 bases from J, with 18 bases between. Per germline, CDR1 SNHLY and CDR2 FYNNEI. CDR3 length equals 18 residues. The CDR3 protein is CASSDTSEPRKAKNIQYF. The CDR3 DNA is TGTGCCAGCAGTGATACGAGCGAGCCAAGAAAAGCCAAAAACATTCAGTACTTC. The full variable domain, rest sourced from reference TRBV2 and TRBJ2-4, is EPEVTQTPSHQVTQMGQEVILRCVPISNHLYFYWYRQILGQKVEFLVSFYNNEISEKSEIFDDQFSVERPDGSNFTLKIRSTKLEDSAMYFCASSDTSEPRKAKNIQYFGAGTRLSVL.

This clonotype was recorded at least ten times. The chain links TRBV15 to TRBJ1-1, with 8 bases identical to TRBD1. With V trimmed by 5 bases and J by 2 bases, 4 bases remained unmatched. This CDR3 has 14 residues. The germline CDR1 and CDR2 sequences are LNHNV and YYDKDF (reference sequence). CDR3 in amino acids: CATSRAGGNTEAFF. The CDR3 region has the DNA TGTGCCACCAGCCGAGCAGGGGGCAACACTGAAGCTTTCTTT.

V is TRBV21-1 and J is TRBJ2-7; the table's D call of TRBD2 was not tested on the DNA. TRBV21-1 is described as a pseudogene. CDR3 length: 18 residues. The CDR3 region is CASSNILGTSGREAEQYV. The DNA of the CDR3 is TGTGCCAGCAGCAATATACTGGGGACTAGCGGGAGAGAGGCCGAGCAGTACGTC.

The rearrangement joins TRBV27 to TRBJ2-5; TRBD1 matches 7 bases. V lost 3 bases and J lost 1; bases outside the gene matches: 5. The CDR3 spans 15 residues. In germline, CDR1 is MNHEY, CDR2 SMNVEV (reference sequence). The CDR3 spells CASSFFGTVQETQYF. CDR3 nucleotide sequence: TGTGCCAGCAGTTTCTTTGGGACAGTCCAAGAGACCCAGTACTTC.

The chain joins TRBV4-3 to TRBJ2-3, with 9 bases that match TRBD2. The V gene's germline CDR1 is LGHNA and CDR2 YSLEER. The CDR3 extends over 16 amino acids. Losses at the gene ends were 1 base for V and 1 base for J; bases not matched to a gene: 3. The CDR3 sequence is CASSQARTSGTDTQYF. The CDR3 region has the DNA TGCGCCAGCAGCCAAGCCCGGACTAGCGGCACAGATACGCAGTATTTT.

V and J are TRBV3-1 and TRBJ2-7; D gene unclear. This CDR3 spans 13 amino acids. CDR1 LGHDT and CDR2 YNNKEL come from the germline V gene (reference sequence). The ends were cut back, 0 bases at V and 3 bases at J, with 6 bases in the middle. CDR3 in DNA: TGTGCCAGCAGCCAAGAGGCAGGCTACGAGCAGTACTTC. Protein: CASSQEAGYEQYF.

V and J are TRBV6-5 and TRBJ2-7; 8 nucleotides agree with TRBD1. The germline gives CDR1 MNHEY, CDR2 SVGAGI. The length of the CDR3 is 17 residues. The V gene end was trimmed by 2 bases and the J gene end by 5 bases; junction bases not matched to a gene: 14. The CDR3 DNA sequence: TGTGCCAGCAGTTACCCCCAAAGGACAGGGAGGACCAACGAGCAGTACTTC. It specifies CASSYPQRTGRTNEQYF.

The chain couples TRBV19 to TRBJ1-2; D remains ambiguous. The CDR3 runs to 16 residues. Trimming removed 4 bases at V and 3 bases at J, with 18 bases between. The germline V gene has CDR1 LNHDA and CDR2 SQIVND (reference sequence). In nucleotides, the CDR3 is TGTGCCAGTAGTACCCTCGGACCGGGTAGGGACTATGGCTACACCTTC. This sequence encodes CASSTLGPGRDYGYTF.

CDR3 coding DNA: TGTGCCAGCAGTTTGAGGGGACTAGCGGGAGACTATGAGCAGTTCTTC. It codes for CASSLRGLAGDYEQFF. J is TRBJ2-1 and V is TRBV27, with TRBD2 identical over 14 bases. This CDR3 is 16 amino acids long. Germline V gives CDR1 MNHEY, CDR2 SMNVEV (reference sequence). V lost 3 bases to trimming and J lost 8 bases; unmatched junction nucleotides: 6.

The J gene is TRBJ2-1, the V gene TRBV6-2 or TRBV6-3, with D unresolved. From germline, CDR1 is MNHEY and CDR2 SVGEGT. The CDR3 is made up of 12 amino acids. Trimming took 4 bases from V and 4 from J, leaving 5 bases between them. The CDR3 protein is CASSFTYNEQFF. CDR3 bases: TGTGCCAGCAGTTTCACTTACAATGAGCAGTTCTTC.

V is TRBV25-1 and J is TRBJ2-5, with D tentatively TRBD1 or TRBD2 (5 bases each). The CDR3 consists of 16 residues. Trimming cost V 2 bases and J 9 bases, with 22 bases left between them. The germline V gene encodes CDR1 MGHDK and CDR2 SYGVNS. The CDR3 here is CASSETGARRDWAQYF. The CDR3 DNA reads TGTGCCAGCAGTGAAACCGGGGCGAGAAGAGATTGGGCCCAGTACTTC.

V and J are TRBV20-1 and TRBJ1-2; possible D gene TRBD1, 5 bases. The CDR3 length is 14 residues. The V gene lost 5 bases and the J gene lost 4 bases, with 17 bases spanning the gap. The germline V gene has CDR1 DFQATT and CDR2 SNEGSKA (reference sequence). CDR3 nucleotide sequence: TGCAGTGCTGTAGGAGGGACGGGGCCCTATGGCTACACCTTC. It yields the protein CSAVGGTGPYGYTF.

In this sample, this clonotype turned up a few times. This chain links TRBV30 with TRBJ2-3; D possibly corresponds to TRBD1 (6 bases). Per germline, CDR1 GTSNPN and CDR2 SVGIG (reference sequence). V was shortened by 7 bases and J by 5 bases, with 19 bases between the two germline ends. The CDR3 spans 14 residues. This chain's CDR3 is CASTSQGSLDTQYF. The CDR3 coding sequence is TGTGCCTCCACTTCACAGGGTTCTTTAGATACGCAGTATTTT.

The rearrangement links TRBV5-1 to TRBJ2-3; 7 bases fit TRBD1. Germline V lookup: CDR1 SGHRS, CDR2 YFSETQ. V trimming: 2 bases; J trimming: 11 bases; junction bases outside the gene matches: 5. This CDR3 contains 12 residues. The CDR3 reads CASSFLWTGQYF. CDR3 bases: TGCGCCAGCAGCTTCCTCTGGACAGGGCAGTATTTT.

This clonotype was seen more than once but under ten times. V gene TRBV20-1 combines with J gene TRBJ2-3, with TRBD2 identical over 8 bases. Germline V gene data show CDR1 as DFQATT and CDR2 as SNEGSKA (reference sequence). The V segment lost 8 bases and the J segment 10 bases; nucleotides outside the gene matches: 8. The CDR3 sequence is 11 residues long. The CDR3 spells CSPPLREAQYF. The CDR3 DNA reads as TGCAGTCCCCCCCTGCGGGAGGCGCAGTATTTT.

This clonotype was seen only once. The CDR3 protein is CSVGRGPDTQYF. The CDR3 DNA reads as TGCAGCGTTGGTAGAGGCCCAGATACGCAGTATTTT. The chain employs TRBV29-1 and TRBJ2-3; D call uncertain. Germline V gene lookup returns CDR1 SQVTM and CDR2 ANQGSEA. CDR3 size: 12 residues. The V end lost 4 bases, the J end lost 4 bases, and 9 bases lay between the germline ends.

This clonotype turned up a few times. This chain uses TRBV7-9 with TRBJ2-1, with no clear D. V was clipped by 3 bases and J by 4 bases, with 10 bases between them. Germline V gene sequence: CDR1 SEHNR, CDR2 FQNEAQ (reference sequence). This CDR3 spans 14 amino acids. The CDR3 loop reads CASSLGFPYNEQFF. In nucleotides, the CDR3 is TGTGCCAGCAGCTTGGGCTTCCCTTACAATGAGCAGTTCTTC.

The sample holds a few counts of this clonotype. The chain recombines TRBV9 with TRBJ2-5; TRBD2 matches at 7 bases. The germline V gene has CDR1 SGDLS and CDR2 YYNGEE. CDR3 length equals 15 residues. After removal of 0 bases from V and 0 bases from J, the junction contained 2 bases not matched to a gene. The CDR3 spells CASSVGSGYQETQYF. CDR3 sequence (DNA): TGTGCCAGCAGCGTAGGTAGCGGGTACCAAGAGACCCAGTACTTC.

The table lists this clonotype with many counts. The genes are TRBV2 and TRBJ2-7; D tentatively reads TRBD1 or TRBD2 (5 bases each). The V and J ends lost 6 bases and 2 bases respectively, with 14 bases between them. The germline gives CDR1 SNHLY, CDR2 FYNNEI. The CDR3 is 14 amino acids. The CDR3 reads CASSPQRGPYEQYF. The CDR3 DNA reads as TGTGCCAGCAGCCCCCAACGGGGACCCTACGAGCAGTACTTC.

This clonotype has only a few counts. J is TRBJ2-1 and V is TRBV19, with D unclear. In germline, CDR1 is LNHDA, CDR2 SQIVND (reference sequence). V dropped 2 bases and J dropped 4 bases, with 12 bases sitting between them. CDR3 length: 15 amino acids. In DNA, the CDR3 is TGTGCCAGTAGTATAATCGGGCTAGAATACAATGAGCAGTTCTTC. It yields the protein CASSIIGLEYNEQFF.

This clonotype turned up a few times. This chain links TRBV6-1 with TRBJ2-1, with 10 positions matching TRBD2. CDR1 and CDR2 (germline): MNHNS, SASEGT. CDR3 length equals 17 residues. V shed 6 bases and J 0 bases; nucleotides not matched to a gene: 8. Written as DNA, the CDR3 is TGTGCCAGCAGCCCCAGACTAGCGGGCTACTCCTACAATGAGCAGTTCTTC. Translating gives CASSPRLAGYSYNEQFF.